The 19 T cell receptor beta chains below come from one sample, sequenced in a study of shared clonotypes between healthy human individuals. The repertoire was sequenced with immunoSEQ multiplex PCR; TCRdb's copy has only in-frame clones and lacks some. The table includes millions of clones, 93% detected once. Naive CD8 isolation took CD45RO-negative cells positively selected for CCR7 and excluded terminally differentiated effector memory CD45RA+ cells. Sequences were obtained from naive CD8+ T cells from PBMCs. These receptors originate from a man between 18 and 35 years old in good health. Some clones in this sample may be carry-over from other donors' samples.

The rearrangement joins TRBV6-5 to TRBJ2-1; 11 bases are shared with TRBD1. The CDR3 contains 15 residues. With V trimmed by 2 bases and J by 8 bases, 5 bases remained unmatched. The germline V gene encodes CDR1 MNHEY and CDR2 SVGAGI. The chain's CDR3 is CASSYRDRGVDEQFF. The DNA of the CDR3 is TGTGCCAGCAGTTACCGGGACAGGGGGGTTGATGAGCAGTTCTTC.

As regards this clone: The identical CDR3 is also encoded by other nucleotide sequences in the sample. The CDR3 sequence: CASRTGALGYTF. The CDR3, as DNA: TGTGCCAGCAGGACAGGGGCGCTCGGCTACACCTTC. This chain connects TRBV27 to TRBJ1-2; TRBD1 aligns across 8 bases. The CDR3 length is 12 residues. V shed 6 bases and J 8 bases; nucleotides not matched to a gene: 5. Per germline, CDR1 MNHEY and CDR2 SMNVEV (reference sequence).

The chain carries TRBV6-1 and TRBJ1-5, with D unclear. Per the germline V gene, CDR1 is MNHNS and CDR2 is SASEGT. The CDR3 consists of 12 residues. Deletions cut 3 bases from V and 6 bases from J, with 6 bases between. CDR3 residues: CASSELSQPQHF. The CDR3 bases are TGTGCCAGCAGTGAGCTATCTCAGCCCCAGCATTTT.

V is TRBV7-2 and J is TRBJ2-5, with D unclear. The germline gives CDR1 SGHTA, CDR2 FQGNSA. V was shortened by 6 bases and J by 5 bases, with 19 bases between the two germline ends. This CDR3 comprises 15 residues. CDR3 coding DNA: TGTGCCAGCAGGTCCGTCGGGCTCTCCGGGGAGACCCAGTACTTC. Translating gives CASRSVGLSGETQYF.

The chain links TRBV28 to TRBJ2-3, with 8 bases fitting TRBD2. The V and J ends lost 2 bases and 1 base, in that order; junction bases with no gene match: 5. Germline loops: CDR1 MDHEN, CDR2 SYDVKM. This CDR3 region has 16 residues. The DNA of the CDR3 is TGTGCCAGCAGTTTAGGAACTAGCGGAGGCACAGATACGCAGTATTTT. The encoded protein is CASSLGTSGGTDTQYF.

J is TRBJ2-2 and V is TRBV27; D is unresolved. V was shortened by 2 bases and J by 5 bases, with 9 bases between the two germline ends. Germline V gene lookup returns CDR1 MNHEY and CDR2 SMNVEV (reference sequence). The CDR3 has 14 amino acids. Here the CDR3 DNA reads TGTGCCAGCAGTTTAGTACAGAGAACCGGGGAGCTGTTTTTT. Protein product: CASSLVQRTGELFF.

The rearrangement uses TRBV6-1 and TRBJ1-5; 7 bases are shared with TRBD1. Looked up from germline, CDR1 is MNHNS and CDR2 is SASEGT. V dropped 4 bases and J dropped 0; count of bases not matched to a gene: 3. CDR3 length: 15 residues. The chain's CDR3 is CASSAGGISNQPQHF. The CDR3 bases are TGTGCCAGCAGTGCAGGGGGGATTAGCAATCAGCCCCAGCATTTT.

CDR3 residues: CASSQLGQGTYEQYF. The CDR3 DNA follows: TGCGCCAGCAGCCAACTGGGACAGGGGACCTACGAGCAGTACTTC. The chain has TRBV4-3 and TRBJ2-7, with TRBD1 identical over 10 bases. This CDR3 spans 15 amino acids. The J segment lost 2 bases and the V segment lost 2 bases, leaving 3 bases of the junction unmatched. Per germline, CDR1 LGHNA and CDR2 YSLEER.

This clone was detected once. The chain carries TRBV7-9 and TRBJ2-1; D is perhaps TRBD1 (5 bases). Between the trimmed V and J ends, which lost 7 bases and 5 bases, there was a span of 12 bases. Looked up from germline, CDR1 is SEHNR and CDR2 is FQNEAQ (reference sequence). The CDR3 is 13 amino acids. The CDR3 coding sequence is TGTGCCAGCAAGACCGCGACAGACAATGAGCAGTTCTTC. This codes for CASKTATDNEQFF. The variable domain in full, completed from reference TRBV7-9 and TRBJ2-1, reads DTGVSQNPRHKITKRGQNVTFRCDPISEHNRLYWYRQTLGQGPEFLTYFQNEAQLEKSRLLSDRFSAERPKGSFSTLEIQRTEQGDSAMYLCASKTATDNEQFFGPGTRLTVL.

The rearrangement uses TRBV27 and TRBJ1-2, with D perhaps TRBD1 (5 bases). This CDR3 contains 16 residues. Germline loops: CDR1 MNHEY, CDR2 SMNVEV (reference sequence). V lost 6 bases and J lost 3, with 20 bases in between. The CDR3 nucleotides are TGTGCCAGCAGGTTTTCAGTGGGGACTGATCACTATGGCTACACCTTC. Translation: CASRFSVGTDHYGYTF.

This rearrangement joins TRBV4-1 to TRBJ2-7; 9 nucleotides line up with TRBD1. The CDR3 covers 14 residues. V lost 4 bases and J lost 6; bases outside the gene matches: 7. Germline assignment: CDR1 MGHRA and CDR2 YSYEKL. The CDR3 spells CASSPGQGLPEQYF. The CDR3 region has the DNA TGCGCCAGCAGCCCCGGACAGGGGCTCCCCGAGCAGTACTTC.

This rearrangement joins TRBV7-9 to TRBJ2-7, with D possibly matching TRBD2 (6 bases). Germline V gene sequence: CDR1 SEHNR, CDR2 FQNEAQ (reference sequence). CDR3 length equals 13 residues. Trimming stripped 0 bases from V and 5 bases from J, with 8 bases between. CDR3 DNA: TGTGCCAGCAGCTTAGCGGGAGGCAACGAGCAGTACTTC. Encoded protein: CASSLAGGNEQYF.

The V gene is TRBV6-1, the J gene TRBJ2-2; D is ambiguous. CDR3 length: 17 residues. V gave up 2 bases and J gave up 2 bases, with 15 bases separating them. CDR1 is MNHNS, CDR2 SASEGT, per germline. The CDR3 DNA is TGTGCCAGCAGTGAATGGGTCGGGTCAGGTAACACCGGGGAGCTGTTTTTT. Protein: CASSEWVGSGNTGELFF.

This rearrangement joins TRBV27 to TRBJ1-5; maybe TRBD1 (6 bases). V was clipped by 5 bases and J by 2 bases, with 19 bases between them. CDR3 length: 17 residues. The germline gives CDR1 MNHEY, CDR2 SMNVEV (reference sequence). CDR3 region: CASSPRTAFMGNQPQHF. In nucleotides, the CDR3 is TGTGCCAGCAGTCCACGGACAGCCTTCATGGGCAATCAGCCCCAGCATTTT.

Only one count was recorded for this clone. The chain combines TRBV7-9 with TRBJ2-1; 8 nucleotides match TRBD2. CDR3 length equals 16 residues. V lost 5 bases to trimming and J lost 6 bases; unmatched junction nucleotides: 12. CDR1 is SEHNR and CDR2 is FQNEAQ in the germline V gene (reference sequence). The CDR3 sequence is CASSTTGLEWVNEQFF. The CDR3 DNA sequence: TGTGCCAGCAGCACAACGGGACTAGAGTGGGTCAATGAGCAGTTCTTC.

V usage is TRBV9 and J usage is TRBJ2-1; 9 bases align to TRBD1. Germline trimming cut 3 bases from V and 0 bases from J; bases unmatched to any gene: 10. There are 18 residues in the CDR3. Germline V gene lookup returns CDR1 SGDLS and CDR2 YYNGEE. The CDR3 is CASSGRTGAESSYNEQFF. As DNA, the CDR3 is TGTGCCAGCAGCGGACGGACAGGGGCCGAAAGCTCCTACAATGAGCAGTTCTTC. Using reference TRBV9 and TRBJ2-1 for the parts outside the CDR3, the full variable domain is DSGVTQTPKHLITATGQRVTLRCSPRSGDLSVYWYQQSLDQGLQFLIQYYNGEERAKGNILERFSAQQFPDLHSELNLSSLELGDSALYFCASSGRTGAESSYNEQFFGPGTRLTVL.

Details on this clone: This same CDR3 is encoded by further DNA sequences in the sample. The V call is TRBV18, the J call TRBJ2-2, with D hard to call. Germline V gene data show CDR1 as KGHSH and CDR2 as LQKENI. The CDR3 sequence is 12 residues long. Trimming shortened V by 3 bases and J by 5 bases, and 4 bases separated the two germline ends. The CDR3 loop is CASSPGTGELFF. CDR3 sequence (DNA): TGTGCCAGCTCACCGGGAACCGGGGAGCTGTTTTTT.

This chain connects TRBV4-2 to TRBJ2-1; 8 bases line up with TRBD2. This CDR3 is built from 17 residues. Germline-derived CDR1 and CDR2 are LGHNA and YNFKEQ. V shed 2 bases, J shed 8 bases, and the junction held 14 bases outside the gene matches. DNA for the CDR3: TGTGCCAGCAGCCAAAACGGACCGGGACTAGGGGTTTATGAGCAGTTCTTC. Translated, it gives CASSQNGPGLGVYEQFF.

The chain combines TRBV29-1 with TRBJ2-1, with 11 positions matching TRBD2. The CDR3 extends over 14 amino acids. Per the germline V gene, CDR1 is SQVTM and CDR2 is ANQGSEA. The J segment lost 5 bases and the V segment lost 7 bases, leaving 7 bases of the junction unmatched. The CDR3 region has the DNA TGCAGCGCCCGAGGGACTAGCGGTCACAATGAGCAGTTCTTC. This sequence encodes CSARGTSGHNEQFF.